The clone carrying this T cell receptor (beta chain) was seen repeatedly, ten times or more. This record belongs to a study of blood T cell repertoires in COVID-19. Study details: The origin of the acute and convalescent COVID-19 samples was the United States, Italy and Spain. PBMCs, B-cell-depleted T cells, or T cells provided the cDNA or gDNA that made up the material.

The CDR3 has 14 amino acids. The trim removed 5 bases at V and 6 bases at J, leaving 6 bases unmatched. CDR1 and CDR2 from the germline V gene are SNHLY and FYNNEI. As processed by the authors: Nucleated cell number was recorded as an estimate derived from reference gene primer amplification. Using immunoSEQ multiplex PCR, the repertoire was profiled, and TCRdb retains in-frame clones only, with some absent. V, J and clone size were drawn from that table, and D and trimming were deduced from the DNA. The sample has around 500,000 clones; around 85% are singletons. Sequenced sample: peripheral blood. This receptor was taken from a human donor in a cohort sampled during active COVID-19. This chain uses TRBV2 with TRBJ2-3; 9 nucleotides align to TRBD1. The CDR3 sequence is CASSPDRGRDTQYF. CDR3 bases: TGTGCCAGCAGTCCGGACAGGGGTCGGGATACGCAGTATTTT.